The sequence of this TCR beta chain was determined in a study of blood T cells in healthy people across ages. Next came a second PCR, run for about 6 to 12 cycles, which used a sample-barcoded 5' primer along with a J-beta primer mix. TCRdb re-analysed the 5' RACE reads in MiXCR, keeping a single row per CDR3 protein. The sample consists of about 700,000 distinct CDR3 sequences, approximately 30% of them appearing once. This clonotype showed up many times. This CDR3 comprises 14 residues. Germline CDR1 and CDR2: SGHTA and FQGNSA. Trimming shortened V by 5 bases and J by 7 bases, and 14 bases separated the two germline ends.

The sequenced sample was blood. The rearrangement uses TRBV7-2 and TRBJ1-4, with unresolved D. This clonotype was sampled from a woman of 80 years or more in good health. CDR3 DNA sequence: TGTGCCAGCAGCGCCGGTGGTTTCGGTGAAAAACTGTTTTTT. This codes for CASSAGGFGEKLFF.